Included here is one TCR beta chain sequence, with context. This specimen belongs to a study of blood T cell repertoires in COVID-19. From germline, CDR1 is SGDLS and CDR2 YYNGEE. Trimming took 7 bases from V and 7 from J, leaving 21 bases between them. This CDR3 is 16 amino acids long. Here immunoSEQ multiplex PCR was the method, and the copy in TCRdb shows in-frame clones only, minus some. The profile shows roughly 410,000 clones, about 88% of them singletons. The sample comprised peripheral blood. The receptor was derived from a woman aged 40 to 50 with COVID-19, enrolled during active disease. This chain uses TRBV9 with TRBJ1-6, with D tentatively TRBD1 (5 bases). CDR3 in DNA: TGTGCCAGCGGGGACGGGGGAGAGCCCGGGAATTCACCCCTCCACTTT. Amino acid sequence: CASGDGGEPGNSPLHF.